This T cell receptor (beta chain) originates from a study of T-cell memory formation after mild COVID-19. Study background: Largely donor-specific TCR clusters were found. Findings and caveats of the study: The SARS-CoV-2 specificity of second-wave clones reaching peak at day 37 remained unverified.

This CDR3 is 14 amino acids long. The V gene's germline CDR1 is SQVTM and CDR2 ANQGSEA. V lost 5 bases, J lost 2 bases, and 14 bases lay in between. TCRdb called the 5' RACE reads again in MiXCR, with one record for every CDR3 protein. The repertoire holds about 470,000 distinct CDR3 sequences, with about 23% as singletons. A note on this clonotype: No antigen is known for it.

The chain joins TRBV29-1 to TRBJ2-3; perhaps TRBD2 as D (6 bases). The specimen sequenced was PBMCs or a T cell subset sorted from them (not recorded which). The sequence came from an adult woman who had mild COVID-19 (a few samples of this study predate the infection). Cell type and time point are not known. CDR3 sequence (DNA): TGCAGCGTTAAGCTCAGGGAGGTCACAGATACGCAGTATTTT. Its translation is CSVKLREVTDTQYF.